A few counts support the clone carrying this TCR beta chain. Its target is unknown. Total RNA extracted from each sample amounted to at least 6 micrograms. This entry belongs to a study of blood T cells in healthy people across ages. Overall study findings and caveats: Getting older went along with TCR beta diversity per million T cells dropping roughly linearly.

Through a sample-barcoded 5' primer and a J-beta primer mix, a second PCR was run for roughly 7 to 12 cycles. In TCRdb, the 5' RACE reads were re-called with MiXCR into one record per CDR3 protein. The sample comprises 910,000 or so distinct CDR3 sequences, about 53% of which are singletons, and about 21% rests with the top ten. J lost 4 bases, V lost 5 bases, and 2 bases had no gene match. Per germline, CDR1 SEHNR and CDR2 FQNEAQ (reference sequence). The CDR3 runs to 14 residues. The sequencing sample was made of blood. This clonotype was obtained from a woman aged 60-75 years in good health. V usage is TRBV7-9 and J usage is TRBJ2-3; TRBD1 matches at 11 bases. CDR3 in amino acids: CASSGTGGSDTQYF. In nucleotides, the CDR3 is TGTGCCAGCAGCGGGACAGGGGGTTCAGATACGCAGTATTTT.